This TCR beta chain was sequenced during a study of cytomegalovirus exposure and HLA in healthy donors. To note about this clone: Its specificity is not known.

Whole-study results and caveats: Several top significant clusters appeared, in a later analysis, to be linked to common viral pathogens. What a later analysis reportedly showed was that an Asian-associated ancestry cluster had fewer N-insertions than the approximately 700-donor mean. An analysis done earlier found most TCR beta V segments productive about 87% or about 30% of the time.

Germline lookup yields CDR1 MNHEY and CDR2 SVGAGI. Trimming at V came to 6 bases and at J to 5 bases, leaving 6 bases not matched to a gene. This CDR3 is built from 13 residues. The PCR made use of 60 Vbeta and 13 Jbeta primers. Repertoires were generated with immunoSEQ multiplex PCR, while TCRdb's copy carries only in-frame clones and drops some. The sample has more than 150,000 clones, 80% to 90% seen once. The sequenced sample consisted of PBMCs. This TCR was recovered from a girl aged 2-10 years in good health and CMV-seropositive. The J gene is TRBJ1-2, the V gene TRBV6-5, with 7 bases lining up with TRBD1. Here the CDR3 DNA reads TGTGCCAGCAGCCGGGACAGCCATTATGGCTACACCTTC. Residues: CASSRDSHYGYTF.